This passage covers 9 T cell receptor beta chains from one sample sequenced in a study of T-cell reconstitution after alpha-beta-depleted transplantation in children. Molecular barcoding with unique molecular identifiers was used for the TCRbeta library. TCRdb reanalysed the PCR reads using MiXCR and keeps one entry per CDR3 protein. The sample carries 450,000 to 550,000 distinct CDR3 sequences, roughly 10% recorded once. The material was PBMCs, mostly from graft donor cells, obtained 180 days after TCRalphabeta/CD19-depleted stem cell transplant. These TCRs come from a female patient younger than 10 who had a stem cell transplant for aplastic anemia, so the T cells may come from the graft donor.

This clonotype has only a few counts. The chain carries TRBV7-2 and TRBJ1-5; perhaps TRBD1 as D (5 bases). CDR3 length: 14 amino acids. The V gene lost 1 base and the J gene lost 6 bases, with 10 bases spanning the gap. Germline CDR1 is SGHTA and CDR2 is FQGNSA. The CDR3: CASSLERGGQPQHF. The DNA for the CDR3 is TGTGCCAGCAGCTTAGAAAGGGGAGGTCAGCCCCAGCATTTT.

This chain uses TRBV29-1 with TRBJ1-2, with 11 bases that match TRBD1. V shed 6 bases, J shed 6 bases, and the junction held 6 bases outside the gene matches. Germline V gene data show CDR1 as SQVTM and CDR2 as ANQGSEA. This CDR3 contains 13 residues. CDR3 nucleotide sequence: TGCAGCGTCGCGGGACAGGGGGAGGATGGCTACACCTTC. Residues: CSVAGQGEDGYTF.

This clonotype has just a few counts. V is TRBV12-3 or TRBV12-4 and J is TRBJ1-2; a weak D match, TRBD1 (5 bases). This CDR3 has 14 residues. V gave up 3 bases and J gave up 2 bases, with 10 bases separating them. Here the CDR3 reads CASSFEGTNYGYTF. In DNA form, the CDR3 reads TGTGCCAGCAGTTTTGAGGGGACCAACTATGGCTACACCTTC.

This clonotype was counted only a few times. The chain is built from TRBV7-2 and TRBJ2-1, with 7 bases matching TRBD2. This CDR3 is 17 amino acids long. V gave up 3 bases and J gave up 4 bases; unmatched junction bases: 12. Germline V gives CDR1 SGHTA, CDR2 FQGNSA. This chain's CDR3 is CASSLGREQPRYNEQFF. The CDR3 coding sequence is TGTGCCAGCAGCTTGGGGCGGGAGCAGCCCCGTTACAATGAGCAGTTCTTC. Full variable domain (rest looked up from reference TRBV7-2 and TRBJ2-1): GAGVSQSPSNKVTEKGKDVELRCDPISGHTALYWYRQSLGQGLEFLIYFQGNSAPDKSGLPSDRFSAERTGGSVSTLTIQRTQQEDSAVYLCASSLGREQPRYNEQFFGPGTRLTVL.

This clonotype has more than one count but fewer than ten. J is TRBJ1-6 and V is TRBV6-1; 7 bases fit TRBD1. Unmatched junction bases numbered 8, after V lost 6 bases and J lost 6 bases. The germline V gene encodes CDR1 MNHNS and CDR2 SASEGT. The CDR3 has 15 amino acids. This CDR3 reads CASSNDRATNSPLHF. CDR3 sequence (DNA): TGTGCCAGCAGCAACGACAGGGCTACTAATTCACCCCTCCACTTT.

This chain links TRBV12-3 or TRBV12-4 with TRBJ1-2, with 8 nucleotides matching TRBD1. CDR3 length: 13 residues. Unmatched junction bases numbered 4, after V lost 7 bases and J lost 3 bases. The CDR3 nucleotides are TGTGCCAGCACTAAGGGACAGGACTATGGCTACACCTTC. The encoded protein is CASTKGQDYGYTF.

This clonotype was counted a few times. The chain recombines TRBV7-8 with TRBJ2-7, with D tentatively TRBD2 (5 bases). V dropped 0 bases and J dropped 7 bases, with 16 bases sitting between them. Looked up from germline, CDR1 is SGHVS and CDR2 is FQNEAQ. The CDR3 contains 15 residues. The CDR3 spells CASSLAGQSGWEQYF. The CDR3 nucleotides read TGTGCCAGCAGCTTAGCCGGCCAATCGGGGTGGGAGCAGTACTTC.

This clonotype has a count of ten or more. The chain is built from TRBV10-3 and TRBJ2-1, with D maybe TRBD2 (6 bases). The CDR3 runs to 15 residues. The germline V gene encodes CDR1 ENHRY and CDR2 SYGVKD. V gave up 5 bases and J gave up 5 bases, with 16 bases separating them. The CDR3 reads CAISHPRGINNEQFF. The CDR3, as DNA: TGTGCCATCAGTCATCCCCGGGGGATCAACAATGAGCAGTTCTTC.

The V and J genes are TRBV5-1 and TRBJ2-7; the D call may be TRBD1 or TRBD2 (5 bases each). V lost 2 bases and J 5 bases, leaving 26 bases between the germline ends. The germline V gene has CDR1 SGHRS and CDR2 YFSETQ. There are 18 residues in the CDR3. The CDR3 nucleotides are TGCGCCAGCAGCTTTTTATGGTCTGGGACGGCTGGCACCGACGAGCAGTACGTC. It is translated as CASSFLWSGTAGTDEQYV.